This T cell receptor (beta chain) was documented in a study of patients and donors after allogeneic stem cell transplantation. This clonotype was counted between two and nine times. TCRdb fed the RT-PCR reads into MiXCR, producing one record per CDR3 protein. The sample holds 15,000 to 20,000 distinct CDR3 sequences, 4.5% to 5.5% seen once. The germline V and J ends were trimmed by 3 bases and 3 bases, with 9 bases remaining between them. Germline CDR1 and CDR2: PRHDT and FYEKMQ (reference sequence). This CDR3 is built from 14 residues. The clonotype was recovered from a human donor who was either an allogeneic HSCT recipient or a stem cell or donor lymphocyte infusion donor (not recorded which). It is not recorded whose cells these are; they may come from a transplant donor. This chain joins TRBV13 and TRBJ1-3; D might be TRBD1 (6 bases). Specimen: blood, either unsorted or a sorted T cell fraction (not recorded which). The CDR3 DNA follows: TGTGCCAGCAGCTTTTGGGGGCGTGGAAACACCATATATTTT. This encodes CASSFWGRGNTIYF.